This T cell receptor (beta chain) was identified during a study of T cell responses to AZD1222 COVID-19 vaccine. General study points: Reportedly, nearly half of unique spike TCRs recognized epitopes outside B.1.351/B.1.1.7 mutations. Across spike, vaccine-associated CD4 TCRs were found, dominant at 160-218 and 743-854. The study sampled repertoires only after the peak T cell response. The donors showed a predominance of white British ancestry and of females, with possible underestimation of clonal diversity.

Between the trimmed V and J ends, which lost 7 bases and 8 bases, there was a span of 19 bases. CDR1 is SQVTM, CDR2 ANQGSEA, per germline. CDR3 length: 13 amino acids. With regard to this clone: What it binds is not known.

TCRdb keeps only in-frame clones here, not all; method: immunoSEQ multiplex PCR. The sample consists of roughly 55,000 clones, nearly 90% of them appearing once. The chain has TRBV29-1 and TRBJ2-3; possible D gene TRBD2, 5 bases. The sample in question was peripheral blood, obtained on day 0 of AZD1222 vaccination. The source of this sequence is an adult in good health. This CDR3 reads CSETGSGSGTQYF. The CDR3 bases are TGCAGCGAGACGGGGTCCGGGTCGGGTACGCAGTATTTT.